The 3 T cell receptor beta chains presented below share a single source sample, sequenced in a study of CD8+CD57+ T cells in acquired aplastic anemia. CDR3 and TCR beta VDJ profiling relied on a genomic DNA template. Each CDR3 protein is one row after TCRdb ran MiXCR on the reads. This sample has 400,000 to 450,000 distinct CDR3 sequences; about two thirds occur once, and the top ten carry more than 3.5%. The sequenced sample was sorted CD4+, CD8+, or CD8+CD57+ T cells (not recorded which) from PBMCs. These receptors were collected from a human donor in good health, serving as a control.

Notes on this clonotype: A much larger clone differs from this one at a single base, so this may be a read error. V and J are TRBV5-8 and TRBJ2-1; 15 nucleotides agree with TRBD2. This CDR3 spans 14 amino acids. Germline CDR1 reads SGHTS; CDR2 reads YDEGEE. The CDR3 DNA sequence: TGTGCCAGCAGCCCCCGGACTAGCGGGGGGGAGCAGCTCTTC. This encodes CASSPRTSGGEQLF.

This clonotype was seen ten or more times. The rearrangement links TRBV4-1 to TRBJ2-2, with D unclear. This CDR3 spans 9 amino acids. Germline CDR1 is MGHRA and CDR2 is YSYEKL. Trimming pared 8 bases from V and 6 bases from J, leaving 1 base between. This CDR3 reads CASPGELFF. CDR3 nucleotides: TGCGCCAGCCCCGGGGAGCTGTTTTTT.

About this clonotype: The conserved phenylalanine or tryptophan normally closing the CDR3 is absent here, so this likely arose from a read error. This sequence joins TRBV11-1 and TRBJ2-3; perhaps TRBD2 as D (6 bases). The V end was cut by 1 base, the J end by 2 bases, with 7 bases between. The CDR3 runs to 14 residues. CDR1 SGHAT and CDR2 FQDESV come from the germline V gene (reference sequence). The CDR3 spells CASSLGLVTDTQYL. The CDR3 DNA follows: TGTGCCAGCAGCTTAGGACTAGTCACAGATACGCAGTATCTT.